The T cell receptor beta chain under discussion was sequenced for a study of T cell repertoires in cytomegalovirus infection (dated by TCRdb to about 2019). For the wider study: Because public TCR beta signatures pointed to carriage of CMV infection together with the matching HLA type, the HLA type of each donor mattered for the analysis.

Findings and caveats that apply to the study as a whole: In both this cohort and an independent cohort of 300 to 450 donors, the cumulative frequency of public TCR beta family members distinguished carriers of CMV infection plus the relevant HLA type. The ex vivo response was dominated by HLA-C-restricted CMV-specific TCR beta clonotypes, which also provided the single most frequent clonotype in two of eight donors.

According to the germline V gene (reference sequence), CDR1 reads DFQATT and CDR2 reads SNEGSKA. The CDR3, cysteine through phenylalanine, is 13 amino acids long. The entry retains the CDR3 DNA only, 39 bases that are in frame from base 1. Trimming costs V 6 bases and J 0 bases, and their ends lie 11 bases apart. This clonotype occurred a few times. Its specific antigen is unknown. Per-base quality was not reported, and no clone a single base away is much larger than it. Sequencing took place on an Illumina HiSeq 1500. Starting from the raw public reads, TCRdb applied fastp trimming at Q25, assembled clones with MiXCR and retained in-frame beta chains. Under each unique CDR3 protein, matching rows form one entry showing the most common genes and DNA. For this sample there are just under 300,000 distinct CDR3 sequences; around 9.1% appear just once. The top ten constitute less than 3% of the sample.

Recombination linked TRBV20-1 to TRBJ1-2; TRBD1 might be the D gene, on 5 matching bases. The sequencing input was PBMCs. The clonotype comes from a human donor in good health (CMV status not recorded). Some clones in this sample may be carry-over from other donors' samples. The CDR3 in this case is CSARTPPNYGYTF. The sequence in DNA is TGCAGTGCCCGGACACCACCTAACTATGGCTACACCTTC.